The rows below give T cell receptor beta chains drawn from one sample of a study of blood T cell repertoires in COVID-19. TCRdb's table, derived via immunoSEQ multiplex PCR, lists solely in-frame clones and lacks some. This repertoire shows over 200,000 clones, around 86% found once; its top ten account for around 5.1%. The source material was peripheral blood. Every receptor here comes from a human donor in a cohort sampled during active COVID-19. Both conserved end residues are trimmed from each CDR3. Expanded clones get a size class; other rows say once, few or many, or leave the size out.

j_gene | abundance | len | v_gene | CDR3aa
TRBJ2-4 | - | 13 | TRBV27 | ASSLRGIAKNIQY
TRBJ2-7 | - | 12 | TRBV18 | ASSPKTDSYEQY
TRBJ2-1 | - | 13 | TRBV28 | ASRGNGQPRDEQF
TRBJ2-7 | - | 11 | TRBV29-1 | SVGQRQNYEQY
TRBJ1-1 | few | 11 | TRBV30 | AWSSGVITEAF
TRBJ2-3 | - | 12 | TRBV15 | ATSSALETDTQY
TRBJ2-1 | - | 12 | TRBV6-2/TRBV6-3 | ASSRTSEYNEQF
TRBJ1-2 | - | 13 | TRBV14 | ASSQISQGNYGYT
TRBJ2-5 | - | 13 | TRBV4-1 | ATSVLAGEGETQY
TRBJ1-1 | - | 14 | TRBV14 | ASSPTKPIRSTEAF
TRBJ2-2 | many | 14 | TRBV4-3 | ASSYDPSGYTGELF
TRBJ2-5 | - | 9 | TRBV6-5 | ASARQETQY
TRBJ2-5 | - | 14 | TRBV3-1/TRBV3-2 | ASSLRSSGRLETQY
TRBJ1-3 | - | 13 | TRBV4-3 | ASSQGTGGGNTIY
TRBJ1-6 | - | 13 | TRBV7-6 | ASSLVGRGDSPLH
TRBJ2-3 | - | 11 | TRBV6-2/TRBV6-3 | ASSYQSTDTQY
TRBJ2-2 | once | 12 | TRBV6-5 | ASRADRNTGELF
TRBJ1-1 | many | 13 | TRBV27 | ASSLYPGTTTEAF
TRBJ2-1 | - | 10 | TRBV10-3 | AISPGYNEQF
TRBJ1-1 | - | 10 | TRBV6-6 | ATGVGTPVAF
TRBJ2-5 | - | 12 | TRBV9 | ARTLRGSQETQY
TRBJ1-5 | - | 15 | TRBV4-1 | ASSQDGGQGFNQPQH
TRBJ2-7 | - | 13 | TRBV28 | ASSPQGLSSYEQY
TRBJ2-2 | few | 11 | TRBV28 | ASVPQGDGELF
TRBJ1-4 | few | 13 | TRBV7-9 | ASSPIGLANEKLF
TRBJ2-2 | once | 15 | TRBV5-4 | ASSTLGGLLNTGELF
TRBJ2-2 | - | 13 | TRBV30 | AWDVAGGPHGELF
TRBJ1-1 | - | 11 | TRBV30 | AGDRGLSTEAF
TRBJ2-1 | - | 13 | TRBV28 | ASSPAGGSYNEQF
TRBJ1-1 | - | 12 | TRBV10-3 | ASRSRSPGTEAF
TRBJ2-7 | once | 9 | TRBV7-2 | ASSVGRAQY
TRBJ1-6 | once | 13 | TRBV19 | ASSITGSGDSPLH
TRBJ1-5 | few | 13 | TRBV7-9 | ASSSGVGSNQPQH
TRBJ2-4 | - | 12 | TRBV2 | ASLSGLVKNIQY
TRBJ2-7 | - | 10 | TRBV5-6 | ASSQLAYEQY
TRBJ2-1 | - | 13 | TRBV9 | ASSGDRGTYNEQF
TRBJ2-7 | - | 10 | TRBV9 | ASSSQGYEQY
TRBJ2-7 | - | 12 | TRBV27 | ASSLRSGGTEQY
TRBJ2-7 | - | 11 | TRBV27 | ASSPAGAYEQY
TRBJ2-7 | - | 11 | TRBV11-3 | ASSRDRESEQY
TRBJ2-7 | - | 10 | TRBV11-2 | ASSLEGYEQY
TRBJ2-1 | many | 15 | TRBV28 | ASSFPTSGTSYNEQF
TRBJ1-3 | - | 13 | TRBV9 | ASSPRAGSGNTIY
TRBJ1-2 | few | 11 | TRBV18 | ASSPRQEDGYT
TRBJ1-2 | - | 11 | TRBV6-1 | ASSESRAHGYT
TRBJ2-1 | - | 14 | TRBV7-8 | ASSGSTRGAYNEQF
TRBJ2-7 | - | 12 | TRBV6-2/TRBV6-3 | ASSLAGGPYEQY
TRBJ2-7 | - | 13 | TRBV5-6 | ASSWLAGDPYEQY